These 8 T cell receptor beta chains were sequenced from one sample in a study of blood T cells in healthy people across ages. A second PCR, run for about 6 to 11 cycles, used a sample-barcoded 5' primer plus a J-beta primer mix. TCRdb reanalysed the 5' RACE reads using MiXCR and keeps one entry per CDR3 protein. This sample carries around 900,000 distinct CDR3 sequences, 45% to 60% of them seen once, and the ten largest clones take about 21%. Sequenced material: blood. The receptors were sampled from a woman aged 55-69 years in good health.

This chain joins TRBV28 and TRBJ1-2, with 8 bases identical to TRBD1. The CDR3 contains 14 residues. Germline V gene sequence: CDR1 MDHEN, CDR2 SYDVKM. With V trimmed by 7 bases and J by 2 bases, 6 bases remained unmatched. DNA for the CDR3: TGTGCCAGCACCCCGACAGGGGTGAACTATGGCTACACCTTC. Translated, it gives CASTPTGVNYGYTF.

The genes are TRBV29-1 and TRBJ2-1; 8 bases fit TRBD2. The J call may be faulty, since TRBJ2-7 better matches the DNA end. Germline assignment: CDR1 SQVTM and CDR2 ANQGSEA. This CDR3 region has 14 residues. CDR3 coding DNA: TGCAGCGTCGGTACTAGCGGAGCCTACAATGAGCAGTACTTC. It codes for CSVGTSGAYNEQYF.

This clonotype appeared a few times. The CDR3 is CASTSQQKQFF. CDR3 nucleotide sequence: TGTGCCAGCACCAGTCAGCAGAAGCAGTTCTTC. This chain uses TRBV12-3 or TRBV12-4 with TRBJ2-1; D is ambiguous. The CDR3 has 11 amino acids. V was trimmed by 7 bases and J by 11 bases, leaving 12 bases between them.

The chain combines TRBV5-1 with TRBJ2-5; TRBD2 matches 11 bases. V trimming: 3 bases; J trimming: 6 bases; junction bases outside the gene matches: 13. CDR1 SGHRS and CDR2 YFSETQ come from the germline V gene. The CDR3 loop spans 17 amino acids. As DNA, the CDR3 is TGCGCCAGCAGCTCCTCGTCTACTAGCGGGAGCGATCAGACCCAGTACTTC. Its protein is CASSSSSTSGSDQTQYF.

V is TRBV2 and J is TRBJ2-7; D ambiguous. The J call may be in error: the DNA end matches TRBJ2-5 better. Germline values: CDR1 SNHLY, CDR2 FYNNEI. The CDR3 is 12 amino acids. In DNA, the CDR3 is TGTGCCAGCACCTACGTCCCAGAGACCCAGTACTTC. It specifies CASTYVPETQYF.

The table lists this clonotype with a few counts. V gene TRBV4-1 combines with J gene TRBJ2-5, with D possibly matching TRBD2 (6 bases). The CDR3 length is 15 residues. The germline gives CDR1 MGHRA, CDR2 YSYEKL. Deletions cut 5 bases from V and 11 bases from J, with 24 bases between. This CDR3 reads CASSFSRERVREQYF. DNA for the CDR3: TGCGCCAGCAGCTTCTCGCGGGAAAGGGTGAGGGAGCAGTACTTC.

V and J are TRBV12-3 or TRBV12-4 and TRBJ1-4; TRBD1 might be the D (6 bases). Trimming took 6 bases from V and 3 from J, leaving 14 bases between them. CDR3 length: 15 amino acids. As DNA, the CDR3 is TGTGCCAGCAGGGCGAAACAGGGCCCTAATGAAAAACTGTTTTTT. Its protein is CASRAKQGPNEKLFF.

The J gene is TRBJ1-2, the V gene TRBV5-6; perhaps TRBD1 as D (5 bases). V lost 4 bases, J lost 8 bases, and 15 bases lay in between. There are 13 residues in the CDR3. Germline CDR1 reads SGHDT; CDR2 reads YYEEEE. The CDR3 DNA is TGTGCCAGCAGCACAGACAGAATTAGAGGCTACACCTTC. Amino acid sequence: CASSTDRIRGYTF.